Listed below are T cell receptor beta chains from one sample, sequenced in a study of cytomegalovirus exposure and HLA in healthy donors. Method: immunoSEQ multiplex PCR; TCRdb's copy keeps in-frame clones and lacks some. The sample consists of 220,000 or so clones, 80% to 85% of them appearing once. Sequenced sample: PBMCs. These receptors originate from a woman aged 40 to 49 in good health and CMV-seronegative. The conserved cysteine and the conserved F or W are not part of the CDR3 here. A D gene is named only where the DNA matches it firmly.

d_gene	len	v_gene	j_gene	CDR3aa
TRBD1	11	TRBV7-2	TRBJ2-5	ASSEDRVGTQY
-	9	TRBV18	TRBJ1-2	ASSPGGGYT
-	11	TRBV5-1	TRBJ2-5	ASSLQMREAQY
-	13	TRBV4-1	TRBJ1-2	ASSLGHARYYGYT
TRBD2	11	TRBV2	TRBJ2-7	ASNPGGSYEQY
-	12	TRBV6-5	TRBJ1-4	ASSYSQGREKLF
-	13	TRBV6-5	TRBJ1-2	ASRISRGAHYGYT
TRBD1	11	TRBV7-9	TRBJ1-1	ASTSQGRTEAF
TRBD1	14	TRBV2	TRBJ2-7	ASTGEGQGVLYEQY
-	13	TRBV5-4	TRBJ2-7	ASSLKGAGIDEQY
TRBD2	14	TRBV5-4	TRBJ2-1	ASSLVGLADYNEQF
-	14	TRBV29-1	TRBJ2-1	SVEDLAGYSYNEQF
-	13	TRBV6-6	TRBJ1-1	ASSYSREMNTEAF
-	13	TRBV10-3	TRBJ2-5	AISDFGGRSETQY
-	9	TRBV20-1	TRBJ1-1	SARQGNEAF
-	11	TRBV6-5	TRBJ2-7	ASRPSGSYEQY
-	12	TRBV7-9	TRBJ1-1	ASSLAGGGTEAF
-	12	TRBV27	TRBJ2-1	ASSLSTVNNEQF
TRBD1	15	TRBV7-9	TRBJ2-1	ASSLLQGAKGYNEQF
TRBD1	18	TRBV5-5	TRBJ2-4	ASSTGQGGVVYRAKNIQY
TRBD1	13	TRBV4-1	TRBJ1-5	ASSPLDRDNQPQH
-	11	TRBV18	TRBJ1-1	ASSQGRETEAF
-	16	TRBV28	TRBJ1-5	ASTPPPMEEKENQPQH
-	14	TRBV29-1	TRBJ2-7	SVATRFRGGSYEQY
-	14	TRBV7-9	TRBJ1-1	ASSSPAGGRDTEAF
TRBD1	12	TRBV6-1	TRBJ2-7	ASITGTASYEQY
TRBD1	10	TRBV9	TRBJ1-2	ASSVAGGGYT
-	11	TRBV10-1	TRBJ2-2	ASSVHNTGELF
-	13	TRBV10-2	TRBJ2-1	ASSVGLAYQNEQF
TRBD2	15	TRBV18	TRBJ2-2	ASSPRGLAGQTGELF
TRBD2	12	TRBV27	TRBJ2-7	ASSSLAGRYEQY
TRBD1	14	TRBV30	TRBJ1-5	AWSMGQGPPEQPQH
-	12	TRBV7-3	TRBJ1-1	ASSLQGRWTEAF
TRBD1	14	TRBV7-8	TRBJ1-5	ASSPTGGLGGQPQH
-	13	TRBV7-8	TRBJ1-1	ASSLVATPNTEAF
TRBD1	13	TRBV19	TRBJ1-5	ATDTGQGGNQPQH
-	11	TRBV6-6	TRBJ2-5	ASSLAVRETQY